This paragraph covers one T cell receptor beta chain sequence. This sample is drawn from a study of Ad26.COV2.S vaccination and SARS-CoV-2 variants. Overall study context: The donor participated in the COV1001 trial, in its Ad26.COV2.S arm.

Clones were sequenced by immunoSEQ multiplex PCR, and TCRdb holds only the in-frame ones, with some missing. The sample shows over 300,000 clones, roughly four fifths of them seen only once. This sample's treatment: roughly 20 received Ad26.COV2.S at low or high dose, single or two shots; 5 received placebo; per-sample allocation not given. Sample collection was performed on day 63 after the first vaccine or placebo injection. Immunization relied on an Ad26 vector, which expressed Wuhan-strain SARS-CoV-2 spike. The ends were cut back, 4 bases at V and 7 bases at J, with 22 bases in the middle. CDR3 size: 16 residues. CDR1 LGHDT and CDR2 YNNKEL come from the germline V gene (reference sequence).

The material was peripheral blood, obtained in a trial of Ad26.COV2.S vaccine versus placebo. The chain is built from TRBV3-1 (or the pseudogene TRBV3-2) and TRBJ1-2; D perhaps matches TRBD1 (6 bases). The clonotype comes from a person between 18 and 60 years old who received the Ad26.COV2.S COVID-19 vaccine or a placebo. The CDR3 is CASSPMGGRRMGGYTF. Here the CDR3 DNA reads TGTGCCAGCAGCCCGATGGGGGGGCGTCGGATGGGTGGCTACACCTTC.